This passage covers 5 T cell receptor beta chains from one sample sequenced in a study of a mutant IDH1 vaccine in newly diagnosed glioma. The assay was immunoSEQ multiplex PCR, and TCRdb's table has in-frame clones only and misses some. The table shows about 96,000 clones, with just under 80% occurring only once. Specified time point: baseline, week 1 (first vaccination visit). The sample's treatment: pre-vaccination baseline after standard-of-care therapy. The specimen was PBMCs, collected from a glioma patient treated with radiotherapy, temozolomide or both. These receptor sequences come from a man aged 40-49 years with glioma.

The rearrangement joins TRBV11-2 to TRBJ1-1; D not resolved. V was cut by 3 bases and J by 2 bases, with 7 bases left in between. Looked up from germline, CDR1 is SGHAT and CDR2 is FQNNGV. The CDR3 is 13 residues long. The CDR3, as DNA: TGTGCCAGCAGCTTCGACCTAAACACTGAAGCTTTCTTT. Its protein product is CASSFDLNTEAFF.

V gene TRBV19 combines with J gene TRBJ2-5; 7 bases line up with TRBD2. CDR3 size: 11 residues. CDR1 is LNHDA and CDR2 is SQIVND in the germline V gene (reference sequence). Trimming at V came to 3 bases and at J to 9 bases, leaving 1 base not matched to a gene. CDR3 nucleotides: TGTGCCAGTAGTATCCGGGGGGCCCAGTACTTC. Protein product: CASSIRGAQYF.

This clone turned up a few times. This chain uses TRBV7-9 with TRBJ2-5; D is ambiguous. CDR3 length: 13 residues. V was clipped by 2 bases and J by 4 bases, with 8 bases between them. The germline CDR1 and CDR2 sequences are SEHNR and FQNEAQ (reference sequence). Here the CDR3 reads CASSLSGRETQYF. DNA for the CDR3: TGTGCCAGCAGCTTATCGGGCCGAGAGACCCAGTACTTC.

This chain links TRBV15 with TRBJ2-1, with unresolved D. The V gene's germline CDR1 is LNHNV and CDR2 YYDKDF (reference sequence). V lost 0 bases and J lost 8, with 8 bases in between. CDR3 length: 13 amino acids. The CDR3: CATSRDVEDEQFF. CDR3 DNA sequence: TGTGCCACCAGCAGAGATGTCGAGGATGAGCAGTTCTTC.

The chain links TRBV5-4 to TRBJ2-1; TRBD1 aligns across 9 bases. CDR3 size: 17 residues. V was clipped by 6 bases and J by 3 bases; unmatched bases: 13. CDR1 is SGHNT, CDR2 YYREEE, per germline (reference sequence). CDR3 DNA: TGTGCCAGCATCAAAGGACAGGGGCCTCCCTTCTACAATGAGCAGTTCTTC. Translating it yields CASIKGQGPPFYNEQFF.